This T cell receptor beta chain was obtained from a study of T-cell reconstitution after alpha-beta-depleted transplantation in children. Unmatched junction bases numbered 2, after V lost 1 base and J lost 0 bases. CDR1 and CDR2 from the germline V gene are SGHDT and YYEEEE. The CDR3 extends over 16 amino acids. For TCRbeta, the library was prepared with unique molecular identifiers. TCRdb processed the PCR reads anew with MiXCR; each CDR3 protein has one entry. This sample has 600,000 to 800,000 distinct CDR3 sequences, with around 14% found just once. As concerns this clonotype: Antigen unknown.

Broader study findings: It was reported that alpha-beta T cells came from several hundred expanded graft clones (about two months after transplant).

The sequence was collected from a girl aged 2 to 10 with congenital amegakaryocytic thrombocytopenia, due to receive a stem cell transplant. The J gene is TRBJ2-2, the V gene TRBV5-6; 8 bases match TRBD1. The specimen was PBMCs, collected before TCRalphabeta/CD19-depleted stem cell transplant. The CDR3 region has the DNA TGTGCCAGCAGCTTGAGGACAGGGTCGAACACCGGGGAGCTGTTTTTT. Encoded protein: CASSLRTGSNTGELFF. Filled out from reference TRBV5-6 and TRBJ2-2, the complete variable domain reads DAGVTQSPTHLIKTRGQQVTLRCSPKSGHDTVSWYQQALGQGPQFIFQYYEEEERQRGNFPDRFSGHQFPNYSSELNVNALLLGDSALYLCASSLRTGSNTGELFFGEGSRLTVL.